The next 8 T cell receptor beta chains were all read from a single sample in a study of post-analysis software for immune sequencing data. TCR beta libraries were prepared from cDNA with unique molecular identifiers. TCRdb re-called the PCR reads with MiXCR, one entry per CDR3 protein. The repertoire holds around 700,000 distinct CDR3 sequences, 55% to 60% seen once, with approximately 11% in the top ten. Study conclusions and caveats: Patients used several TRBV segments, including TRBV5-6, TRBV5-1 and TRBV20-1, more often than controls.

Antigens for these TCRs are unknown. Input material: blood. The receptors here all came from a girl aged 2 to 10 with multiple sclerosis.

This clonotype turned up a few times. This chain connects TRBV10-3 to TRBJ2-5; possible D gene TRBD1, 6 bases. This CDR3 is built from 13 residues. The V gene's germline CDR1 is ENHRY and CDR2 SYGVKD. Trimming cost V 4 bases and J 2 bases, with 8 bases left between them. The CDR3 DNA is TGTGCCATCAGTGTAGGGGGTCAAGAGACCCAGTACTTC. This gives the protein CAISVGGQETQYF.

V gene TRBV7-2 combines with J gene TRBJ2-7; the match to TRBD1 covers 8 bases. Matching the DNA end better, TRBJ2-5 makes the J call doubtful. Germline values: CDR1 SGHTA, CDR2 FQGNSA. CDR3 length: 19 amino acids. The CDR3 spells CASSKRSPFRTGSVETQYF. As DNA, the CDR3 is TGTGCCAGCAGCAAAAGAAGCCCCTTTAGGACAGGGTCGGTGGAGACCCAGTACTTC.

The CDR3 coding sequence is TGCAGCGTTATCTGGGGGACCCTGAACACTGAAGCTTTCTTT. This gives the protein CSVIWGTLNTEAFF. This sequence joins TRBV29-1 and TRBJ1-1, with a weak D call TRBD1 (5 bases). The CDR3 contains 14 residues. V was cut by 5 bases and J by 0 bases, with 13 bases left in between. Germline V gene data show CDR1 as SQVTM and CDR2 as ANQGSEA.

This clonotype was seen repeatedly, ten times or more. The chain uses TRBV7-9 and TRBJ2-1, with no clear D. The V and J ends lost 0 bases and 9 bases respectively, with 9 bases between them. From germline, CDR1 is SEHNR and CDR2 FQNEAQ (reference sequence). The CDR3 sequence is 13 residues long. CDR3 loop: CASSLASNSEQFF. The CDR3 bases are TGTGCCAGCAGCTTAGCAAGTAACAGTGAGCAGTTCTTC.

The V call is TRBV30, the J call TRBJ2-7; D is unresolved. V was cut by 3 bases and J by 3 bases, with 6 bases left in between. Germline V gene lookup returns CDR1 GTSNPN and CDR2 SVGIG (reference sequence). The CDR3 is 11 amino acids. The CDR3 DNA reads TGTGCCTGGAGAAGGGTCTACGAGCAGTACTTC. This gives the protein CAWRRVYEQYF.

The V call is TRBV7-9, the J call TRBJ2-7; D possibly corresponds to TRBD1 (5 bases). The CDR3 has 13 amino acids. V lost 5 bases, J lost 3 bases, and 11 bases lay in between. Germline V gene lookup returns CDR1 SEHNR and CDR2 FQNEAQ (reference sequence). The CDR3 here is CASSHDRRYEQYF. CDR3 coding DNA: TGTGCCAGCAGCCATGACAGACGCTACGAGCAGTACTTC. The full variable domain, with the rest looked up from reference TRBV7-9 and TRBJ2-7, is DTGVSQNPRHKITKRGQNVTFRCDPISEHNRLYWYRQTLGQGPEFLTYFQNEAQLEKSRLLSDRFSAERPKGSFSTLEIQRTEQGDSAMYLCASSHDRRYEQYFGPGTRLTVT.

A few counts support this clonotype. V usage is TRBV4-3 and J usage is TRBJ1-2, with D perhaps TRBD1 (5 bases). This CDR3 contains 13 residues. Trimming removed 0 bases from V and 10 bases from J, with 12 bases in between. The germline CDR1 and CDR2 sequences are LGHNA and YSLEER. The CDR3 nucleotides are TGCGCCAGCAGCCAAGATCAAGGGGCGAACTACACCTTC. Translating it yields CASSQDQGANYTF.

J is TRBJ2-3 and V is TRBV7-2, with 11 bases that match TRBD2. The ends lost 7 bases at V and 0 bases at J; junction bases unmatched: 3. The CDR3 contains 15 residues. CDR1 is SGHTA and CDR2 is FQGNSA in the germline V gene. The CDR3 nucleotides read TGTGCCAGCATTTGGACTAGCGGGAGCACAGATACGCAGTATTTT. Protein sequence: CASIWTSGSTDTQYF.